A selection of T cell receptor beta chains follows, all from one sample in a study of cytomegalovirus exposure and HLA in healthy donors. Sequencing was performed with immunoSEQ multiplex PCR; in TCRdb, only in-frame clones are kept and a portion is missing. The profile shows approximately 180,000 clones, roughly 90% of them singletons. Input material: PBMCs. The receptors come from a girl under three years old in good health and CMV-seronegative. Both conserved end residues are part of each CDR3. The order of the fields is clone size, D gene, CDR3 length, J gene, V gene, CDR3 DNA, CDR3 protein. The D gene is left open where the match is weak. Size is omitted from some rows. Given values are once, few, many or a class for expanded clones.

- - 15 TRBJ1-4 TRBV7-2 TGTGCCAGCAGCTTAGTCCCTCGGTCGGATGAAAAACTGTTTTTT CASSLVPRSDEKLFF
- - 12 TRBJ1-5 TRBV13 TGTGCCAGCAGCTTGAGTAATCAGCCCCAGCATTTT CASSLSNQPQHF
few TRBD2 16 TRBJ2-5 TRBV9 TGTGCCAGCAGCGCCCTACTAGCGGGAGCGTCGGAGACCCAGTACTTC CASSALLAGASETQYF
- - 16 TRBJ2-1 TRBV12-5 TGTGCTAGTGGTTTGGTACTTCCGGACAGACTCAATGAGCAGTTCTTC CASGLVLPDRLNEQFF
- TRBD1 16 TRBJ1-6 TRBV7-3 TGTGCCAGCAGCCTCGGGACAGGAGGGATCGGTTCACCCCTCCACTTT CASSLGTGGIGSPLHF
- - 15 TRBJ2-7 TRBV11-2 TGTGCCAGCAGCTTATTGGGTCAGGGTTCCCACGAGCAGTACTTC CASSLLGQGSHEQYF
- - 14 TRBJ2-3 TRBV15 TGTGCCACCAGCAACGAGGAAGCCCAAGATACGCAGTATTTT CATSNEEAQDTQYF
- TRBD2 17 TRBJ2-5 TRBV4-2 TGTGCCAGCAGCCAATTTTGGGCGACTAGCTCCGGAGAGACCCAGTACTTC CASSQFWATSSGETQYF
- - 14 TRBJ2-1 TRBV27 TGTGCCAGCAGCGCGGGGACCGTTTACAATGAGCAGTTCTTC CASSAGTVYNEQFF
once - 15 TRBJ2-4 TRBV4-1 TGCGCCAGCAGCCAACCCAGATTAGCCAAAAACATTCAGTACTTC CASSQPRLAKNIQYF
- - 15 TRBJ1-5 TRBV16 TGTGCCAGCAGCCAAGGCTCGGGGAGCAATCAGCCCCAGCATTTT CASSQGSGSNQPQHF
- - 14 TRBJ2-5 TRBV29-1 TGCAGCGTTGAAGATATAAGAGGGTGGGAGACCCAGTACTTC CSVEDIRGWETQYF
- - 13 TRBJ1-2 TRBV2 TGTGCCAGCAGTGAAGCAAGGGGGTATGGCTACACCTTC CASSEARGYGYTF
- - 12 TRBJ2-3 TRBV5-1 TGCGCCAGCAGCGCGGACACAGATACGCAGTATTTT CASSADTDTQYF
once - 15 TRBJ1-1 TRBV14 TGTGCCAGCAGCCAAGTACTGGGCAGGAACACTGAAGCTTTCTTT CASSQVLGRNTEAFF
once - 14 TRBJ2-1 TRBV29-1 TGCAGCGTTGGATTAAGACTCGCCTACAATGAGCAGTTCTTC CSVGLRLAYNEQFF
- - 11 TRBJ1-1 TRBV7-9 TGTGCCAGCAGCTCCCTAAATGAAGCTTTCTTT CASSSLNEAFF
- TRBD1 15 TRBJ2-3 TRBV18 TGTGCCAGCTCAGGTCAGGGACAGGCGACAGATACGCAGTATTTT CASSGQGQATDTQYF
few TRBD1 12 TRBJ1-4 TRBV30 TGTGCCTTGACAGGGACGGGAGAAAAACTGTTTTTT CALTGTGEKLFF
- - 13 TRBJ1-1 TRBV30 TGTGCCTGGACCCCGTTTGAGTGCACTGAAGCTTTCTTT CAWTPFECTEAFF
few TRBD2 15 TRBJ2-3 TRBV9 TGTGCCAGCAGCGTACGGGCGGGGGTAACGGATACGCAGTATTTT CASSVRAGVTDTQYF
- TRBD2 15 TRBJ2-5 TRBV5-4 TGTGCCAGCAGCTATAGCGGGGGGCCACAAGAGACCCAGTACTTC CASSYSGGPQETQYF
- - 14 TRBJ2-3 TRBV5-1 TGCGCCAGCAGCCGAATAGAGGGCAGGGATACGCAGTATTTT CASSRIEGRDTQYF
- - 14 TRBJ2-3 TRBV9 TGTGCCAGCAGCGTAGCCGGGAACACAGATACGCAGTATTTT CASSVAGNTDTQYF
- - 15 TRBJ2-7 TRBV6-1 TGTGCCAGCAGTGCCAACAGGGATAGCTCCTACGAGCAGTACTTC CASSANRDSSYEQYF
few - 15 TRBJ2-2 TRBV5-4 TGTGCCAGCAGCTTTCGTACTGGGAACACCGGGGAGCTGTTTTTT CASSFRTGNTGELFF
- - 14 TRBJ2-2 TRBV9 TGTGCCAGCAGCGTCTCTAGCTCGACCGGGGAGCTGTTTTTT CASSVSSSTGELFF
- TRBD2 15 TRBJ2-1 TRBV7-2 TGTGCCAGCAGCATCGGAGCGGGAGGGTACAATGAGCAGTTCTTC CASSIGAGGYNEQFF
- TRBD1 14 TRBJ1-5 TRBV5-1 TGCGCCAGCAGCGAGGGACAGGGTGGACAGCCCCAGCATTTT CASSEGQGGQPQHF
- - 11 TRBJ1-1 TRBV5-6 TGTGCCAGCAGCCTCAACACTGAAGCTTTCTTT CASSLNTEAFF
- - 15 TRBJ2-5 TRBV27 TGTGCCAGCAGTTTAAAATCACAGGGTTCCAAGACCCAGTACTTC CASSLKSQGSKTQYF
- - 16 TRBJ1-5 TRBV15 TGTGCCACCAGCAGAGCTCGGGGGGACGGCAATCAGCCCCAGCATTTT CATSRARGDGNQPQHF
- TRBD1 18 TRBJ1-2 TRBV7-9 TGTGCCAGCAGCTTAGCGTTTTTATATAGGGACAGCCTCTATGGCTACACCTTC CASSLAFLYRDSLYGYTF
- - 13 TRBJ2-5 TRBV7-2 TGTGCCAGCAGCCCAGATTACCAAGAGACCCAGTACTTC CASSPDYQETQYF
- TRBD1 15 TRBJ2-1 TRBV18 TGTGCCAGCTCACCCATTATGGACAGGGTTAATGAGCAGTTCTTC CASSPIMDRVNEQFF
once TRBD2 15 TRBJ2-7 TRBV6-5 TGTGCCAGCAGTTACTCGACAGCGGGAGCTCACGAGCAGTACTTC CASSYSTAGAHEQYF
- - 16 TRBJ2-1 TRBV5-1 TGCGCCAGCAGCCCCGATACTGCTAGCTCCTACAATGAGCAGTTCTTC CASSPDTASSYNEQFF
once - 14 TRBJ2-1 TRBV6-5 TGTGCCAGCACAAGTCCGAGCTCCTACAATGAGCAGTTCTTC CASTSPSSYNEQFF
- TRBD2 13 TRBJ2-1 TRBV27 TGTGCCAGCAGTTTTGCTAGCGGTCATGAGCAGTTCTTC CASSFASGHEQFF
- - 13 TRBJ2-2 TRBV9 TGTGCCAGCAGCCCACCCGCGGCCGGGGAGCTGTTTTTT CASSPPAAGELFF
- TRBD1 13 TRBJ2-5 TRBV10-1 TGCGCCAGCAGGGGACAGTTGGTGGAGACCCAGTACTTC CASRGQLVETQYF
- TRBD2 18 TRBJ2-1 TRBV9 TGTGCCAGCAGCGTAGGAAATAGCGGGAGGGCCTCGTACAATGAGCAGTTCTTC CASSVGNSGRASYNEQFF
- - 14 TRBJ2-3 TRBV7-6 TGTGCCAGCAGCCCCACACCTTCCACAGATACGCAGTATTTT CASSPTPSTDTQYF
once - 14 TRBJ2-7 TRBV6-1 TGTGCCAGCACACTACAGGAAAGCTCCTACGAGCAGTACTTC CASTLQESSYEQYF
- TRBD2 16 TRBJ2-2 TRBV6-5 TGTGCCAGCAGTTACGTCGGGACTAGCGTCCCCGGGGAGCTGTTTTTT CASSYVGTSVPGELFF
- TRBD2 16 TRBJ2-2 TRBV9 TGTGCCAGCAGCGTAGTGGCGGGGGGAAACACCGGGGAGCTGTTTTTT CASSVVAGGNTGELFF
- TRBD2 16 TRBJ2-1 TRBV9 TGTGCCAGCAGCGTAGCCGGTAGCGGGAGTCACAATGAGCAGTTCTTC CASSVAGSGSHNEQFF
once - 14 TRBJ1-1 TRBV5-4 TGTGCCAGCAGATCGGTGGGAGTGAACACTGAAGCTTTCTTT CASRSVGVNTEAFF
- TRBD2 19 TRBJ2-3 TRBV4-2 TGTGCCAGCAGCCAAGATAAGGGACTAGCGGGTTCTAGCACAGATACGCAGTATTTT CASSQDKGLAGSSTDTQYF
- TRBD2 13 TRBJ2-7 TRBV7-6 TGTGCCAGCAGCTTAGGGGAGGGCCGCGAGCAGTACTTC CASSLGEGREQYF
- - 14 TRBJ1-5 TRBV27 TGTGCCAGCAGTTTGAGGGGGAGCAATCAGCCCCAGCATTTT CASSLRGSNQPQHF
once TRBD2 14 TRBJ2-1 TRBV10-3 TGTGCCATCAGGGGCGGGGGGACCTACAATGAGCAGTTCTTC CAIRGGGTYNEQFF